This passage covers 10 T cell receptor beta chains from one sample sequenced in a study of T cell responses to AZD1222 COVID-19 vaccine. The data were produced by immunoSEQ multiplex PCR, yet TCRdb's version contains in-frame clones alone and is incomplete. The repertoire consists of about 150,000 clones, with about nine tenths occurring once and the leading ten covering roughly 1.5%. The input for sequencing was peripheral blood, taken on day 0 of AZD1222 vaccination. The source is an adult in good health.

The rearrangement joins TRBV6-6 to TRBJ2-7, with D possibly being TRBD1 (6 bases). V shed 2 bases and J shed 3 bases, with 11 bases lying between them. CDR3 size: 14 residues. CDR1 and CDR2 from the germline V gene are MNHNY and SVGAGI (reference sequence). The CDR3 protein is CASSYGGRGYEQYF. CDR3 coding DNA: TGTGCCAGCAGTTACGGGGGCAGGGGCTACGAGCAGTACTTC.

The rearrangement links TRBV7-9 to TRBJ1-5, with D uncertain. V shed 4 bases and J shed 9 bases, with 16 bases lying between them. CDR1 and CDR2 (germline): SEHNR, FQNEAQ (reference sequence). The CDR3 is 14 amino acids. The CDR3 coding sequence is TGTGCCAGCAGCTCGTCGTATGGGGTGAGGCCCCAGCATTTT. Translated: CASSSSYGVRPQHF.

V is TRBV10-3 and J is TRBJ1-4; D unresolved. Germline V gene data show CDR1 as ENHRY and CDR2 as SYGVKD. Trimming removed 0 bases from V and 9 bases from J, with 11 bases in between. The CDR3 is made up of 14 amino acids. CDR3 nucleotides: TGTGCCATCAGTGAGTCGAGCAGTAGCAAAAAACTGTTTTTT. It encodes CAISESSSSKKLFF.

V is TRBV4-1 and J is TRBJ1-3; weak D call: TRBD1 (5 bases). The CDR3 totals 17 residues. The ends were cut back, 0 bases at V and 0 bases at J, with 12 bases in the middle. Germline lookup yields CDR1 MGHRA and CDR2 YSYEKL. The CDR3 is CASSQEGAGFSGNTIYF. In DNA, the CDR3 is TGCGCCAGCAGCCAAGAAGGGGCAGGGTTCTCTGGAAACACCATATATTTT.

The CDR3 sequence is CASNPGTDSYEQYF. CDR3 nucleotide sequence: TGTGCCAGTAATCCCGGGACAGATTCCTACGAGCAGTACTTC. V is TRBV19 and J is TRBJ2-7, with 7 bases lining up with TRBD1. Germline V lookup: CDR1 LNHDA, CDR2 SQIVND (reference sequence). The CDR3 contains 14 residues. Trimming cost V 7 bases and J 1 base; bases outside gene matches: 7.

The CDR3 is CASSPKPGTVNYGYTF. CDR3 bases: TGCGCCAGCAGTCCCAAACCCGGGACGGTGAACTATGGCTACACCTTC. The chain uses TRBV23-1 and TRBJ1-2; a weak D match, TRBD1 (5 bases). TRBV23-1 is an ORF, and what it does is uncertain. Trimming removed 4 bases at V and 2 bases at J, with 17 bases between. The CDR3 is 16 amino acids.

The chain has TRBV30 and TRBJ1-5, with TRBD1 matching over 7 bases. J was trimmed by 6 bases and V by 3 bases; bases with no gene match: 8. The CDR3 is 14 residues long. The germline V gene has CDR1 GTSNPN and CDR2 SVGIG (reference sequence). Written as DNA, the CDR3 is TGTGCCTGGAGCTCCGGGACAGTGACTCAGCCCCAGCATTTT. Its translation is CAWSSGTVTQPQHF.

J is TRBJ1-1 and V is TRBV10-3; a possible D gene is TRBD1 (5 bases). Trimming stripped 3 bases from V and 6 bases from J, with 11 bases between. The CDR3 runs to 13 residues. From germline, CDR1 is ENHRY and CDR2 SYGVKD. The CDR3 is CAISERVGAEAFF. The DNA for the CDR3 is TGTGCCATCAGTGAACGGGTGGGGGCTGAAGCTTTCTTT.

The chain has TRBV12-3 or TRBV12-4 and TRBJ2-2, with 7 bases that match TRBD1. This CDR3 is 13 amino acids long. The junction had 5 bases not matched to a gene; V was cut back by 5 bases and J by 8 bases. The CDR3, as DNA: TGTGCCAGCAGTGACCAGGGGGTGGGGGAGCTGTTTTTT. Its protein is CASSDQGVGELFF.

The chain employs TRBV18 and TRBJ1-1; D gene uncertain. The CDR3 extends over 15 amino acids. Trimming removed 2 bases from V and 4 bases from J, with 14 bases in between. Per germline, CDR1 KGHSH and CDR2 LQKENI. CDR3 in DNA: TGTGCCAGCTCACCAATGGGGTTTAGGAGCACTGAAGCTTTCTTT. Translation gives CASSPMGFRSTEAFF.